A selection of T cell receptor beta chains follows, all from one sample in a study of blood T cell repertoires in COVID-19. Data came from immunoSEQ multiplex PCR; TCRdb stores just in-frame clones and leaves some out. This sample has about 240,000 clones, with around nine tenths found just once. Material for sequencing was PBMCs or T cells enriched from blood (not recorded which). The receptor source for this set is a woman in her thirties who had recovered from COVID-19. CDR3s leave out the opening cysteine and the closing phenylalanine or tryptophan. Each record gives: V gene, J gene, D gene, CDR3 length, CDR3 protein. A D gene is named only where the DNA matches it firmly.

TRBV28	TRBJ1-1	-	10	ASSLRGTEAF
TRBV10-3	TRBJ2-1	-	9	AISTSSEQF
TRBV5-1	TRBJ1-5	-	13	ASSLGQVFGQPQH
TRBV27	TRBJ2-2	-	12	ASSPYSTTGELF
TRBV14	TRBJ1-2	-	12	ASTPSGGNYGYT
TRBV5-1	TRBJ2-2	TRBD1	14	ASSSPGQRETGELF
TRBV29-1	TRBJ1-3	TRBD1	11	SVRTGSGNTIY
TRBV18	TRBJ2-7	TRBD1	12	ASSARTGGDEQY
TRBV12-3/TRBV12-4	TRBJ1-1	TRBD1	11	ASSWTGNTEAF
TRBV7-9	TRBJ2-7	-	12	ASTHRENDYEQY
TRBV18	TRBJ1-1	TRBD1	12	ASSKRQGDTEAF
TRBV28	TRBJ2-7	-	13	ASLTYGTSPYEQY
TRBV4-3	TRBJ2-7	-	17	ASSQDRVVAARRGYEQY
TRBV12-3/TRBV12-4	TRBJ1-2	-	11	ASSSWDSAGYT
TRBV2	TRBJ2-5	TRBD2	14	ASSRWTSSELRAQY
TRBV28	TRBJ1-1	-	14	ASSLTGDYMNTEAF
TRBV5-4	TRBJ2-3	-	15	ASSLAIGGKGTDTQY
TRBV2	TRBJ2-4	TRBD1	12	ASSVTGTKNIQY
TRBV6-5	TRBJ1-1	-	12	ASSRGVEDSEAF
TRBV28	TRBJ1-3	-	13	ASSLMAGTGNTIY
TRBV15	TRBJ2-5	TRBD2	15	ATSRGFPSGRAETQY
TRBV18	TRBJ1-1	-	13	ASSPSGGANTEAF
TRBV7-8	TRBJ1-1	-	13	ASSLWEIVSTEAF
TRBV9	TRBJ1-1	-	14	ASSVGGGRRNTEAF
TRBV27	TRBJ2-1	-	12	ASRSGLSYNEQF
TRBV3-1/TRBV3-2	TRBJ1-6	TRBD1	15	ASSPGQLSSYNSPLH